Each of the 22 T cell receptor beta chains below was sequenced from the same sample in a study of blood T cell repertoires in COVID-19. Profiled with immunoSEQ multiplex PCR; TCRdb holds only in-frame clones, not every one. The table shows 210,000 or so clones, with about 83% occurring only once. Sequenced sample: peripheral blood. The receptors derive from a woman in her 70s with active or convalescent COVID-19.

The chain uses TRBV12-3 or TRBV12-4 and TRBJ1-1; D not certain. The CDR3 is 13 residues long. V shed 4 bases and J shed 6 bases, with 12 bases lying between them. The CDR3 DNA reads TGTGCCAGCAGTTACAAACCGGGATCTGAAGCTTTCTTT. Protein: CASSYKPGSEAFF.

The rearrangement joins TRBV27 to TRBJ1-2; D is possibly TRBD1 (5 bases). V was clipped by 6 bases and J by 4 bases, with 15 bases between them. CDR3 length equals 14 residues. CDR1 and CDR2 from the germline V gene are MNHEY and SMNVEV (reference sequence). The CDR3 is CASRQDRASYGYTF. Written as DNA, the CDR3 is TGTGCCAGCAGACAGGACCGGGCCTCCTATGGCTACACCTTC.

The chain combines TRBV28 with TRBJ1-2, with 11 positions matching TRBD1. The CDR3 runs 15 residues. CDR1 is MDHEN and CDR2 is SYDVKM in the germline V gene. With 7 bases clipped from V and 6 bases from J, the junction kept 10 bases outside the gene matches. CDR3 DNA sequence: TGTGCCAGCACCTGGACAGGGGGCTCGGCCAATGGCTACACCTTC. The encoded protein is CASTWTGGSANGYTF.

The chain recombines TRBV5-1 with TRBJ1-4; the D gene is possibly TRBD1 (6 bases). The CDR3 runs 14 residues. Trimming stripped 3 bases from V and 5 bases from J, with 11 bases between. CDR1 and CDR2 (germline): SGHRS, YFSETQ. DNA of the CDR3: TGCGCCAGCAGCTCGGGGGGGCCCAATGAAAAACTGTTTTTT. Protein: CASSSGGPNEKLFF.

This chain uses TRBV7-9 with TRBJ1-5; no definite D call. Germline V gene data show CDR1 as SEHNR and CDR2 as FQNEAQ (reference sequence). This CDR3 region has 19 residues. V was trimmed by 0 bases and J by 0 bases, leaving 18 bases between them. The DNA of the CDR3 is TGTGCCAGCAGCTTAGCGCGGCTCATTCGGCAATATAGCAATCAGCCCCAGCATTTT. Amino acid sequence: CASSLARLIRQYSNQPQHF.

J is TRBJ2-7 and V is TRBV5-1; maybe TRBD2 (5 bases). The CDR3 length is 15 residues. From germline, CDR1 is SGHRS and CDR2 YFSETQ. V lost 4 bases, J lost 2 bases, and 16 bases lay in between. CDR3 amino acids: CASSPPVGGTYEQYF. The CDR3 DNA is TGCGCCAGCAGCCCACCCGTAGGAGGTACCTACGAGCAGTACTTC.

In its sample, this clone was seen once. CDR3 sequence reads: CATRGTADTQYF. CDR3 DNA: TGTGCCACCAGGGGGACAGCAGATACGCAGTATTTT. The chain is built from TRBV24-1 and TRBJ2-3, with 7 nucleotides matching TRBD1. Per the germline V gene, CDR1 is KGHDR and CDR2 is SFDVKD. Trimming took 7 bases from V and 4 from J; bases not matched to a gene: 1. The CDR3 is 12 amino acids.

This chain uses TRBV7-2 with TRBJ2-7; tentative D call: TRBD2 (6 bases). CDR1 SGHTA and CDR2 FQGNSA come from the germline V gene. The V end was cut by 5 bases, the J end by 1 base, with 15 bases between. This CDR3 comprises 15 residues. The CDR3 DNA follows: TGTGCCAGCAGCCATGGGGGACTTCTATCCTACGAGCAGTACTTC. Its translation: CASSHGGLLSYEQYF.

V gene TRBV19 combines with J gene TRBJ1-4, with 9 bases that match TRBD1. Germline V gives CDR1 LNHDA, CDR2 SQIVND (reference sequence). The CDR3 is made up of 15 amino acids. V shed 5 bases, J shed 8 bases, and the junction held 9 bases outside the gene matches. CDR3 nucleotides: TGTGCCAGTAGTGCCCACCGGGACAGGGAGGAAAAACTGTTTTTT. Translated: CASSAHRDREEKLFF.

The gene calls are TRBV6-2 or TRBV6-3 and TRBJ1-3; D gene ambiguous. Per germline, CDR1 MNHEY and CDR2 SVGEGT. V lost 2 bases and J 0 bases, leaving 5 bases between the germline ends. The CDR3 covers 14 residues. The CDR3 DNA reads TGTGCCAGCAGTTACGGCGGCTCTGGAAACACCATATATTTT. The encoded protein is CASSYGGSGNTIYF.

The chain is built from TRBV7-9 and TRBJ2-7; maybe TRBD2 (8 bases). Germline assignment: CDR1 SEHNR and CDR2 FQNEAQ (reference sequence). Trimming took 9 bases from V and 6 from J, leaving 18 bases between them. The CDR3 length is 13 residues. The CDR3 region is CASSGTARSEQYF. The DNA of the CDR3 is TGTGCCAGTAGCGGGACAGCCCGCTCCGAGCAGTACTTC.

V and J are TRBV6-5 and TRBJ1-1; weak D call: TRBD1 (6 bases). The V end lost 0 bases, the J end lost 10 bases, and 15 bases lay between the germline ends. This CDR3 is built from 14 residues. Germline loops: CDR1 MNHEY, CDR2 SVGAGI. This CDR3 reads CASSYSSAGAGAFF. For the CDR3, the DNA is TGTGCCAGCAGTTACTCGAGCGCAGGGGCGGGAGCTTTCTTT.

This clone was seen repeatedly, ten times or more. This chain joins TRBV5-1 and TRBJ1-1; 8 bases are shared with TRBD1. The junction had 11 bases not matched to a gene; V was cut back by 5 bases and J by 5 bases. The CDR3 totals 15 residues. Germline-derived CDR1 and CDR2 are SGHRS and YFSETQ. The CDR3 sequence is CASRDGQGAMTEAFF. In nucleotides, the CDR3 is TGCGCCAGCAGAGACGGCCAGGGGGCAATGACTGAAGCTTTCTTT.

V and J are TRBV5-1 and TRBJ1-6; a possible D gene is TRBD1 (6 bases). CDR1 and CDR2 (germline): SGHRS, YFSETQ. Trimming took off 3 bases at V and 6 bases at J, with 19 bases between the two ends. The CDR3 extends over 17 amino acids. The CDR3 here is CASSSIVGGQTNSPLHF. CDR3 nucleotide sequence: TGCGCCAGCAGCTCTATAGTGGGCGGACAGACTAATTCACCCCTCCACTTT.

The rearrangement links TRBV9 to TRBJ2-1, with 11 bases fitting TRBD2. Germline-derived CDR1 and CDR2 are SGDLS and YYNGEE. The CDR3 is 16 residues long. Trimming took 4 bases from V and 3 from J; bases not matched to a gene: 6. The CDR3 DNA reads TGTGCCAGCAGCACCTCCGGGACTAGCGGCTACAATGAGCAGTTCTTC. This sequence encodes CASSTSGTSGYNEQFF.

This clone appeared a single time. This sequence joins TRBV24-1 and TRBJ2-3, with 12 bases matching TRBD2. CDR3 length: 17 residues. The trim removed 4 bases at V and 1 base at J, leaving 5 bases unmatched. The germline CDR1 and CDR2 sequences are KGHDR and SFDVKD. The CDR3 spells CATSDPLAGGGTDTQYF. DNA for the CDR3: TGTGCCACCAGTGACCCACTAGCGGGAGGAGGCACAGATACGCAGTATTTT.

Concerning this clone: At one end, the junction sequence differs from germline, possibly due to a read error. V usage is TRBV28 and J usage is TRBJ1-4, with TRBD1 identical over 7 bases. Germline V gene lookup returns CDR1 MDHEN and CDR2 SYDVKM. The CDR3 is 11 amino acids. DNA for the CDR3: TGTGCCAGCAGTACTCCGGGACAGACCGTTTTT. Protein product: CASSTPGQTVF.

This clone has a single count. The chain couples TRBV7-9 to TRBJ1-5; TRBD1 matches at 7 bases. V lost 1 base to trimming and J lost 2 bases; unmatched junction nucleotides: 2. Germline CDR1 SEHNR, CDR2 FQNEAQ (reference sequence). The CDR3 sequence is 15 residues long. Here the CDR3 reads CASSLDRGGNQPQHF. The DNA for the CDR3 is TGTGCCAGCAGCTTAGACAGGGGTGGCAATCAGCCCCAGCATTTT.

This clone was detected once. V and J are TRBV29-1 and TRBJ1-1, with TRBD1 matching over 10 bases. V lost 7 bases and J lost 3; bases outside the gene matches: 5. The CDR3 sequence is 13 residues long. Looked up from germline, CDR1 is SQVTM and CDR2 is ANQGSEA. In DNA, the CDR3 is TGCAGCGCGACAGGACAGGGGGACACTGAAGCTTTCTTT. Translated: CSATGQGDTEAFF.

J is TRBJ1-1 and V is TRBV11-3; D is unclear. The CDR3 sequence is 13 residues long. Germline V gene lookup returns CDR1 SGHNT and CDR2 YENEEA. Trimming cost V 2 bases and J 1 base, with 5 bases left between them. The CDR3 nucleotides read TGTGCCAGCAGCTTATCCCGGAACACTGAAGCTTTCTTT. This gives the protein CASSLSRNTEAFF.

This sequence joins TRBV2 and TRBJ2-1, with 8 positions matching TRBD2. The CDR3 runs to 16 residues. In germline, CDR1 is SNHLY, CDR2 FYNNEI. V dropped 7 bases and J dropped 7; count of bases not matched to a gene: 15. CDR3 nucleotides: TGTGCCAGCATCCCCGAAGCGGGAGTGAAATTAAATGAGCAGTTCTTC. Translated, it gives CASIPEAGVKLNEQFF.

This clone has more than one count but fewer than ten. The rearrangement links TRBV5-5 to TRBJ1-5, with a tentative D call TRBD1 (6 bases). The length of the CDR3 is 15 residues. Germline-derived CDR1 and CDR2 are SGHKS and YYEKEE (reference sequence). V was pared by 0 bases and J by 9 bases, with 16 bases between. The CDR3 region is CASSLDLGHLLPQHF. Written as DNA, the CDR3 is TGTGCCAGCAGCTTGGATTTGGGACACCTTCTGCCCCAGCATTTT. The full variable domain, in which reference TRBV5-5 and TRBJ1-5 provide the parts outside the CDR3, is DAGVTQSPTHLIKTRGQQVTLRCSPISGHKSVSWYQQVLGQGPQFIFQYYEKEERGRGNFPDRFSARQFPNYSSELNVNALLLGDSALYLCASSLDLGHLLPQHFGDGTRLSIL.